A single sample is the source of the 20 T cell receptor beta chains below, sequenced in a study of response to subunit inactivated influenza vaccine. In TCRdb, the RT-PCR reads were re-called with MiXCR into one record per CDR3 protein. The sample has approximately 520,000 distinct CDR3 sequences, 16% seen once. The source was CD4+ T cells sorted from PBMCs, collected less than 30 months after vaccination. The origin of the receptors is a man aged 45 to 70 who received an inactivated influenza vaccine.

This clonotype was picked up a small number of times. The chain links TRBV13 to TRBJ2-1; D perhaps matches TRBD2 (5 bases). V was clipped by 8 bases and J by 6 bases, with 8 bases between them. The CDR3 covers 11 residues. The germline V gene has CDR1 PRHDT and CDR2 FYEKMQ (reference sequence). CDR3 protein: CASGLVNEQFF. The CDR3 bases are TGTGCCAGCGGACTGGTCAATGAGCAGTTCTTC.

The chain combines TRBV15 with TRBJ2-4; 10 nucleotides align to TRBD2. The trim removed 0 bases at V and 4 bases at J, leaving 6 bases unmatched. CDR3 length: 17 residues. Germline-derived CDR1 and CDR2 are LNHNV and YYDKDF (reference sequence). CDR3 sequence: CATSREASGSLKNIQYF. CDR3 DNA sequence: TGTGCCACCAGCAGAGAGGCTAGCGGGAGTCTGAAAAACATTCAGTACTTC.

This clonotype was found a few times. The chain joins TRBV5-1 to TRBJ1-2; maybe TRBD1 (5 bases). V lost 0 bases and J lost 6, with 15 bases in between. CDR1 and CDR2 (germline): SGHRS, YFSETQ. The CDR3 contains 15 residues. The CDR3 loop is CASSLVAGSENGYTF. For the CDR3, the DNA is TGCGCCAGCAGCTTGGTTGCAGGGTCGGAGAATGGCTACACCTTC.

The CDR3 loop reads CASSESGYWDEQFF. The DNA for the CDR3 is TGCGCCAGCAGTGAGTCAGGGTATTGGGATGAGCAGTTCTTC. The rearrangement joins TRBV10-1 to TRBJ2-1; D is unresolved. The CDR3 runs to 14 residues. Germline V gives CDR1 WNHNN, CDR2 SYGVQD (reference sequence). Trimming stripped 0 bases from V and 8 bases from J, with 11 bases between.

This chain joins TRBV30 and TRBJ2-6; possibly TRBD1 for D (6 bases). The germline V gene encodes CDR1 GTSNPN and CDR2 SVGIG (reference sequence). The CDR3 spans 16 residues. Trimming stripped 6 bases from V and 1 base from J, with 16 bases between. The CDR3 loop reads CACRQETISGANVLTF. The CDR3 DNA follows: TGTGCCTGCAGACAGGAGACAATTTCTGGGGCCAACGTCCTGACTTTC.

This clonotype has more than one count but fewer than ten. The junction departs from germline at one end; a sequencing error may be responsible. The chain couples TRBV7-7 to TRBJ2-5, with 7 bases lining up with TRBD2. Germline assignment: CDR1 SSHAT and CDR2 FNYEAQ (reference sequence). This CDR3 region has 14 residues. The CDR3 nucleotides are TGTGCTAGCAGCCCACCGACTAGCATTGGGACCCAGTACTTC. Translated, it gives CASSPPTSIGTQYF.

This CDR3 reads CASNRGGVSTDTQYF. The CDR3 region has the DNA TGTGCCAGCAATCGCGGGGGTGTTAGCACAGATACGCAGTATTTT. V and J are TRBV7-2 and TRBJ2-3; 7 bases align to TRBD2. The CDR3 is 15 amino acids. V lost 7 bases and J lost 0; bases outside the gene matches: 7. The germline V gene has CDR1 SGHTA and CDR2 FQGNSA.

This clonotype was detected only a few times. CDR3 DNA sequence: TGTGCCAGCTCACCACGGTTCCAGAGCCAAGAGACCCAGTACTTC. It translates to CASSPRFQSQETQYF. The chain carries TRBV18 and TRBJ2-5, with no clear D. The CDR3 is made up of 15 amino acids. Deletions cut 1 base from V and 1 base from J, with 10 bases between. Germline V gene lookup returns CDR1 KGHSH and CDR2 LQKENI. The full variable domain, in which reference TRBV18 and TRBJ2-5 provide the parts outside the CDR3, is NAGVMQNPRHLVRRRGQEARLRCSPMKGHSHVYWYRQLPEEGLKFMVYLQKENIIDESGMPKERFSAEFPKEGPSILRIQQVVRGDSAAYFCASSPRFQSQETQYFGPGTRLLVL.

This chain connects TRBV5-5 to TRBJ2-2, with 9 nucleotides matching TRBD2. V was pared by 4 bases and J by 4 bases, with 8 bases of the junction left unmatched. The CDR3 runs to 16 residues. Germline CDR1 and CDR2: SGHKS and YYEKEE (reference sequence). The CDR3 DNA follows: TGTGCCAGCAGCCACCGACTAGCGGAGACCACCGGGGAGCTGTTTTTT. Translating gives CASSHRLAETTGELFF.

This CDR3 reads CASSLPAEQPTNEKLFF. CDR3 nucleotides: TGTGCCAGCAGCTTGCCGGCAGAACAACCAACTAATGAAAAACTGTTTTTT. The chain couples TRBV5-5 to TRBJ1-4; no clear D gene. Trimming removed 1 base from V and 0 bases from J, with 13 bases in between. The CDR3 runs to 17 residues. Germline CDR1 reads SGHKS; CDR2 reads YYEKEE (reference sequence).

The chain uses TRBV10-3 and TRBJ2-5, with D uncertain. The CDR3 sequence is 13 residues long. Between the trimmed V and J ends, which lost 0 bases and 3 bases, there was a span of 5 bases. CDR1 and CDR2 (germline): ENHRY, SYGVKD. This CDR3 reads CAISESAEETQYF. The CDR3, as DNA: TGTGCCATCAGTGAGTCGGCGGAAGAGACCCAGTACTTC.

The genes are TRBV28 and TRBJ2-7; the match to TRBD2 covers 15 bases. V was pared by 3 bases and J by 7 bases, with 4 bases of the junction left unmatched. Germline V CDR1 and CDR2: MDHEN, SYDVKM. There are 15 residues in the CDR3. The CDR3, as DNA: TGTGCCAGCAGTTTTCTGGGACTAGCGGGGGGAGAGCAGTACTTC. Encoded protein: CASSFLGLAGGEQYF.

This sequence joins TRBV5-6 and TRBJ2-7; a weak D match, TRBD2 (6 bases). The V gene's germline CDR1 is SGHDT and CDR2 YYEEEE. This CDR3 has 12 residues. The V gene lost 7 bases and the J gene lost 4 bases, with 12 bases spanning the gap. The CDR3, as DNA: TGTGCCAGCGGCCGCGGGGTTTACGAGCAGTACTTC. Translated: CASGRGVYEQYF.

This clonotype was observed a few times. The chain employs TRBV6-1 and TRBJ1-5; possibly TRBD1 for D (6 bases). This CDR3 contains 15 residues. Trimming cost V 3 bases and J 7 bases, with 16 bases left between them. CDR1 MNHNS and CDR2 SASEGT come from the germline V gene. The CDR3 region has the DNA TGTGCCAGCAGTGACCTGATACAGGGAAGACAGCCCCAGCATTTT. Amino acids: CASSDLIQGRQPQHF.

The gene calls are TRBV5-1 and TRBJ2-1, with D possibly called TRBD1 or TRBD2 (5 bases each). The CDR3 spans 14 residues. The germline V gene has CDR1 SGHRS and CDR2 YFSETQ. V was shortened by 3 bases and J by 9 bases, with 16 bases between the two germline ends. CDR3 bases: TGCGCCAGCAGCTGGGGTGACACGAGGGGTGAGCAGTTCTTC. Its protein is CASSWGDTRGEQFF.

This clonotype was seen more than once but under ten times. The chain employs TRBV20-1 and TRBJ2-1, with D perhaps matching TRBD2 (5 bases). V was trimmed by 3 bases and J by 10 bases, leaving 16 bases between them. The CDR3 has 13 residues. From germline, CDR1 is DFQATT and CDR2 SNEGSKA (reference sequence). The CDR3 spells CSASWKVGGEQFF. The CDR3 nucleotides read TGCAGTGCTAGTTGGAAAGTAGGCGGGGAGCAGTTCTTC.

The rearrangement links TRBV4-1 to TRBJ2-3, with TRBD1 matching 8 bases. The germline gives CDR1 MGHRA, CDR2 YSYEKL. The CDR3 contains 16 residues. V shed 4 bases and J 1 base; nucleotides not matched to a gene: 7. CDR3 amino acids: CASSPGQGGGTDTQYF. CDR3 sequence (DNA): TGCGCCAGCAGCCCCGGACAGGGCGGAGGCACAGATACGCAGTATTTT.

CDR3: CSAKGLAGAQETQYF. CDR3 nucleotide sequence: TGCAGTGCAAAGGGACTAGCGGGGGCCCAAGAGACCCAGTACTTC. V usage is TRBV20-1 and J usage is TRBJ2-5; 14 positions match TRBD2. The V and J ends lost 6 bases and 1 base, in that order; junction bases with no gene match: 4. The V gene's germline CDR1 is DFQATT and CDR2 SNEGSKA (reference sequence). The length of the CDR3 is 15 residues.

This clonotype was observed a handful of times. The chain joins TRBV3-1 to TRBJ1-1; the match to TRBD1 covers 7 bases. J lost 4 bases, V lost 4 bases, and 3 bases had no gene match. Per germline, CDR1 LGHDT and CDR2 YNNKEL (reference sequence). This CDR3 is built from 13 residues. The CDR3 region is CASSPGGTTEAFF. The CDR3 bases are TGTGCCAGCAGCCCAGGGGGTACCACTGAAGCTTTCTTT.

This clonotype was picked up a small number of times. This chain links TRBV10-2 with TRBJ2-3; D uncertain. Germline V gene sequence: CDR1 WSHSY, CDR2 SAAADI. The CDR3 runs 14 residues. V was pared by 4 bases and J by 5 bases, with 13 bases between. Here the CDR3 reads CASSVRSGVDTQYF. In nucleotides, the CDR3 is TGCGCCAGCAGTGTTAGATCCGGTGTAGATACGCAGTATTTT.